The 24 T cell receptor beta chains presented below share a single source sample, sequenced in a study of cytomegalovirus exposure and HLA in healthy donors. With 60 Vbeta and 13 Jbeta primers, the PCR was carried out. Only in-frame clones appear in the TCRdb table, and some are missing; sequencing was by immunoSEQ multiplex PCR. Of over 150,000 clones in the sample, roughly 76% are singletons; the top ten hold roughly 13%. The sequenced sample consisted of PBMCs. These receptors originate from a woman aged 50 to 60 in good health and CMV-seronegative.

The chain uses TRBV9 and TRBJ2-1; TRBD2 agrees at 16 bases. There are 22 residues in the CDR3. Germline loops: CDR1 SGDLS, CDR2 YYNGEE. The V gene end was trimmed by 1 base and the J gene end by 8 bases; junction bases not matched to a gene: 21. CDR3 sequence: CASSVKEGMGRGTSGRVDEQFF. The CDR3 coding sequence is TGTGCCAGCAGCGTAAAGGAGGGAATGGGCAGGGGGACTAGCGGGAGGGTTGATGAGCAGTTCTTC.

The V gene is TRBV28, the J gene TRBJ1-2; no firm D call. This CDR3 is 13 amino acids long. V lost 7 bases and J 7 bases, leaving 16 bases between the germline ends. In germline, CDR1 is MDHEN, CDR2 SYDVKM. CDR3 in amino acids: CASTGRGEGGYTF. The CDR3 DNA is TGTGCCAGCACGGGTCGCGGGGAGGGTGGCTACACCTTC.

The V and J genes are TRBV18 and TRBJ2-5; 12 bases are shared with TRBD1. CDR3 size: 13 residues. Trimming cost V 6 bases and J 9 bases; bases outside gene matches: 5. Looked up from germline, CDR1 is KGHSH and CDR2 is LQKENI. CDR3 in amino acids: CASSSGTGGAQYF. The DNA of the CDR3 is TGTGCCAGCTCGTCCGGGACAGGGGGCGCCCAGTACTTC. The entire variable domain, with the rest obtained from reference TRBV18 and TRBJ2-5, is as follows: NAGVMQNPRHLVRRRGQEARLRCSPMKGHSHVYWYRQLPEEGLKFMVYLQKENIIDESGMPKERFSAEFPKEGPSILRIQQVVRGDSAAYFCASSSGTGGAQYFGPGTRLLVL.

With respect to this clone: The identical CDR3 is also encoded by other nucleotide sequences in the sample. This chain uses TRBV19 with TRBJ1-1; 7 nucleotides align to TRBD1. Germline V lookup: CDR1 LNHDA, CDR2 SQIVND (reference sequence). V lost 2 bases to trimming and J lost 4 bases; unmatched junction nucleotides: 4. This CDR3 has 14 amino acids. CDR3 loop: CASSIKGASTEAFF. As DNA, the CDR3 is TGTGCCAGTAGTATAAAGGGGGCGAGCACTGAAGCTTTCTTT.

The rearrangement uses TRBV10-3 and TRBJ1-1, with 9 bases fitting TRBD1. Germline values: CDR1 ENHRY, CDR2 SYGVKD. CDR3 length: 13 residues. V lost 10 bases, J lost 4 bases, and 7 bases stayed unmatched. CDR3 sequence: CATKTGGSTEAFF. DNA for the CDR3: TGTGCCACCAAGACAGGGGGTAGCACTGAAGCTTTCTTT.

In nucleotides, the CDR3 is TGTGCCAGCAGCTTAGCGCTTGGAGGTGCTCGGGGTTACAATGAGCAGTTCTTC. It encodes CASSLALGGARGYNEQFF. This sequence joins TRBV7-2 and TRBJ2-1, with a tentative D call TRBD2 (5 bases). Between the trimmed V and J ends, which lost 0 bases and 4 bases, there was a span of 19 bases. The germline gives CDR1 SGHTA, CDR2 FQGNSA. This CDR3 has 18 amino acids.

The chain combines TRBV2 with TRBJ2-2; D not certain. CDR1 SNHLY and CDR2 FYNNEI come from the germline V gene. This CDR3 has 11 amino acids. V gave up 4 bases and J gave up 6 bases, with 3 bases separating them. This CDR3 reads CASSGAGELFF. CDR3 DNA sequence: TGTGCCAGCAGTGGAGCCGGGGAGCTGTTTTTT.

This clone has just one count. The rearrangement uses TRBV7-2 and TRBJ2-5, with D possibly being TRBD2 (5 bases). The CDR3 totals 14 residues. Trimming removed 1 base at V and 5 bases at J, with 11 bases between. CDR1 is SGHTA, CDR2 FQGNSA, per germline. CDR3 residues: CASSLGLAGETQYF. The CDR3 DNA is TGTGCCAGCAGCTTAGGGCTAGCCGGTGAGACCCAGTACTTC.

This rearrangement joins TRBV11-3 to TRBJ1-1; D is perhaps TRBD1 (6 bases). This CDR3 is 13 amino acids long. V gave up 2 bases and J gave up 4 bases, with 8 bases separating them. Germline V gene sequence: CDR1 SGHNT, CDR2 YENEEA. Here the CDR3 DNA reads TGTGCCAGCAGCTTACAGGGGAGCACTGAAGCTTTCTTT. It specifies CASSLQGSTEAFF.

This chain links TRBV18 with TRBJ1-2; D is perhaps TRBD1 (6 bases). This CDR3 has 13 residues. Per germline, CDR1 KGHSH and CDR2 LQKENI. V was clipped by 3 bases and J by 3 bases, with 8 bases between them. The CDR3 nucleotides are TGTGCCAGCTCACCGGACAGTGACTATGGCTACACCTTC. This gives the protein CASSPDSDYGYTF.

The gene calls are TRBV11-3 and TRBJ2-7; D unresolved. CDR3 length equals 12 residues. Germline loops: CDR1 SGHNT, CDR2 YENEEA. With 1 base removed from V and 4 bases from J, the gap between germline ends came to 5 bases. The CDR3 loop is CASSLVPYEQYF. Written as DNA, the CDR3 is TGTGCCAGCAGCTTAGTCCCGTACGAGCAGTACTTC.

The V gene is TRBV7-9, the J gene TRBJ1-4; 9 positions agree with TRBD1. The length of the CDR3 is 16 residues. The ends lost 5 bases at V and 2 bases at J; junction bases unmatched: 6. Germline V gene data show CDR1 as SEHNR and CDR2 as FQNEAQ (reference sequence). CDR3 nucleotides: TGTGCCAGCAGCACAGTACAGGGGGCGACTAATGAAAAACTGTTTTTT. It encodes CASSTVQGATNEKLFF.

The chain is built from TRBV19 and TRBJ1-1; 7 bases match TRBD1. The V segment lost 9 bases and the J segment 4 bases; nucleotides outside the gene matches: 8. Germline V gene sequence: CDR1 LNHDA, CDR2 SQIVND (reference sequence). This CDR3 has 13 amino acids. CDR3 in DNA: TGTGCCAGCCGAATACAGGGGAGCACTGAAGCTTTCTTT. Translating gives CASRIQGSTEAFF.

This chain connects TRBV6-5 to TRBJ2-3; D perhaps matches TRBD1 (6 bases). V gave up 8 bases and J gave up 3 bases, with 15 bases separating them. Germline V gene lookup returns CDR1 MNHEY and CDR2 SVGAGI. This CDR3 is built from 14 residues. The CDR3 here is CASHRAGGTDTQYF. The CDR3 DNA reads as TGTGCCAGCCACAGGGCGGGCGGGACAGATACGCAGTATTTT.

The chain couples TRBV5-3 to TRBJ2-7, with TRBD2 identical over 7 bases. TRBV5-3 is an ORF; its function is uncertain. The CDR3 spans 15 residues. The V gene end was trimmed by 3 bases and the J gene end by 5 bases; junction bases not matched to a gene: 11. The CDR3 DNA follows: TGTGCCAGAAGCTACTCGGCGGGAGAGTCAGACGAGCAGTACTTC. It encodes CARSYSAGESDEQYF.

This clone was detected only once. The chain links TRBV11-2 to TRBJ2-7, with D perhaps TRBD1 (5 bases). Germline-derived CDR1 and CDR2 are SGHAT and FQNNGV. V gave up 2 bases and J gave up 5 bases, with 16 bases separating them. The CDR3 totals 15 residues. The chain's CDR3 is CASSLKGLWVDEQYF. CDR3 nucleotide sequence: TGTGCCAGCAGCTTAAAGGGGTTATGGGTCGACGAGCAGTACTTC.

V gene TRBV5-4 combines with J gene TRBJ2-1; 7 positions agree with TRBD1. Germline V CDR1 and CDR2: SGHNT, YYREEE (reference sequence). CDR3 size: 15 residues. Trimming at V came to 3 bases and at J to 2 bases, leaving 5 bases not matched to a gene. CDR3 sequence: CASSSPQGAYNEQFF. The DNA for the CDR3 is TGTGCCAGCAGCTCTCCCCAGGGGGCCTACAATGAGCAGTTCTTC.

J is TRBJ2-2 and V is TRBV7-3, with D possibly TRBD2 on 6 matching bases. CDR1 SGHTA and CDR2 FQGTGA come from the germline V gene. The CDR3 is made up of 14 amino acids. Trimming pared 6 bases from V and 5 bases from J, leaving 13 bases between. The CDR3 sequence: CASSLGRDTGELFF. The CDR3 nucleotides are TGTGCCAGCAGTCTCGGGCGGGATACCGGGGAGCTGTTTTTT.

Of note for this clone: At one end the junction does not follow the germline gene, possibly because of a read error. V usage is TRBV7-2 and J usage is TRBJ2-1, with 10 bases identical to TRBD2. Germline assignment: CDR1 SGHTA and CDR2 FQGNSA. The CDR3 totals 16 residues. The CDR3 loop is CASSLASGSSYNEQFF. CDR3 DNA: TGTGCCAGCAGCCTAGCTAGCGGGAGCTCCTACAATGAGCAGTTCTTC.

The chain uses TRBV19 and TRBJ1-5; the match to TRBD1 covers 8 bases. The CDR3 sequence is 14 residues long. CDR1 is LNHDA, CDR2 SQIVND, per germline (reference sequence). Trimming removed 2 bases from V and 8 bases from J; junction bases left unmatched: 5. CDR3 region: CASSIKQGDKPQHF. The CDR3 region has the DNA TGTGCCAGTAGTATAAAACAGGGGGATAAGCCCCAGCATTTT.

The gene calls are TRBV10-1 and TRBJ2-1, with D perhaps TRBD1 (6 bases). Germline values: CDR1 WNHNN, CDR2 SYGVQD (reference sequence). Trimming shortened V by 4 bases and J by 10 bases, and 14 bases separated the two germline ends. The CDR3 is made up of 13 amino acids. CDR3 protein: CASSGLGGEEQFF. The CDR3 nucleotides read TGCGCCAGCAGTGGTCTAGGGGGAGAGGAGCAGTTCTTC.

The chain carries TRBV7-3 and TRBJ2-3; 7 nucleotides align to TRBD2. The V gene end was trimmed by 5 bases and the J gene end by 4 bases; junction bases not matched to a gene: 9. In germline, CDR1 is SGHTA, CDR2 FQGTGA. This CDR3 is 15 amino acids long. The CDR3, as DNA: TGTGCCAGCAGCCTCCAAGCGGGGTCCCCAGATACGCAGTATTTT. Translation: CASSLQAGSPDTQYF.

The chain carries TRBV6-5 and TRBJ2-2; unclear D gene. V lost 0 bases and J 7 bases, leaving 12 bases between the germline ends. Germline-derived CDR1 and CDR2 are MNHEY and SVGAGI. The CDR3 runs 15 residues. The CDR3 DNA reads as TGTGCCAGCAGTTACTCCTTCGGGTTGGTCGGGGAGCTGTTTTTT. Its protein product is CASSYSFGLVGELFF.

The chain combines TRBV7-2 with TRBJ1-6; D might be TRBD1 (6 bases). Trimming took off 2 bases at V and 13 bases at J, with 21 bases between the two ends. Germline CDR1 and CDR2: SGHTA and FQGNSA. This CDR3 spans 16 amino acids. The DNA of the CDR3 is TGTGCCAGCAGCTTAAGTCGGACGGTTGATCAGGGGCCCCTCCACTTT. Amino acid sequence: CASSLSRTVDQGPLHF.